A selection of T cell receptor beta chains follows, all from one sample in a study of T cells in Graves' hyperthyroidism and ophthalmopathy. TCRdb itself ran the multiplex PCR reads through MiXCR, one entry per CDR3 protein. The sample lists around 700,000 distinct CDR3 sequences, under 20% seen once, with about a sixth in the top ten. The sequenced sample was blood. The receptors come from a woman between 45 and 60 years old with Graves' hyperthyroidism that later progressed to Graves' ophthalmopathy. Both conserved end residues are part of each CDR3. D genes are given only for firm matches. Clone size is not always given. Where it is, it says once, few, many or a class for expanded clones.

TRBJ2-5 | - | - | TRBV5-1 | CASSLASSGVETQYF
TRBJ1-2 | - | many | TRBV12-3/TRBV12-4 | CASTSQGSNYGYTF
TRBJ2-2 | TRBD1 | - | TRBV6-1 | CASRKSPRTGDDAGELFF
TRBJ2-5 | - | many | TRBV3-1 | CASSLPAEQETQYF
TRBJ2-3 | - | once | TRBV27 | CASSFGRCTDTQYF
TRBJ2-7 | TRBD2 | many | TRBV12-3/TRBV12-4 | CASSPDLAGDYEQYF
TRBJ1-2 | - | - | TRBV5-6 | CASSPQGAQIYGYTF
TRBJ2-1 | TRBD2 | - | TRBV20-1 | CSATTTSGGRREQFF
TRBJ1-2 | - | few | TRBV13 | CASSPTITMNLFGYTF
TRBJ2-2 | - | - | TRBV5-6 | CASSLFAESNTGELFF
TRBJ2-3 | - | many | TRBV7-9 | CASSPRGSGLYTDTQYF
TRBJ1-6 | - | - | TRBV3-1 | CASSLSPGAPRTNSPLHF
TRBJ1-3 | TRBD1 | few | TRBV25-1 | CASSEPTGARGNTIYF
TRBJ1-1 | - | many | TRBV30 | CAWSVDDGMEAFF
TRBJ2-5 | - | many | TRBV6-1 | CASHKRGLVRETQYF
TRBJ2-7 | - | many | TRBV20-1 | CSASSGYREQYF
TRBJ1-5 | - | - | TRBV2 | CASRRFNQPQHF
TRBJ2-5 | - | - | TRBV5-1 | CASSTGQRQETQYF
TRBJ1-1 | TRBD1 | few | TRBV19 | CASSGRTGARTEAFF
TRBJ2-6 | - | few | TRBV11-2 | CASYLGLPGHNIGANVLTF
TRBJ1-3 | - | many | TRBV3-1 | CASSPTGISSGNTIYF
TRBJ1-1 | - | few | TRBV19 | CCTGNLNTEAFF
TRBJ1-6 | - | few | TRBV12-3/TRBV12-4 | CASSYRDTNSPLHF
TRBJ1-1 | - | many | TRBV10-3 | CAIREREGDTEAFF
TRBJ2-3 | - | few | TRBV5-1 | CASGGQSTDTQYF
TRBJ1-1 | - | - | TRBV19 | CASSHLVRSSAEAFF
TRBJ2-3 | TRBD2 | - | TRBV5-1 | CASSLWTSGPSTDTQYF
TRBJ2-1 | - | many | TRBV7-8 | CASSLVPGAGNEQFF
TRBJ1-2 | TRBD1 | few | TRBV6-2/TRBV6-3 | CASSFDRGRGYTF
TRBJ2-2 | - | many | TRBV29-1 | CSVQGLTGELFF
TRBJ2-1 | - | - | TRBV20-1 | CSARVGGGSYNEQFF